This T cell receptor beta chain was documented in a study of graft-versus-host responses after intestinal transplantation. This CDR3 has 18 amino acids. V gave up 6 bases and J gave up 4 bases, with 27 bases separating them. Germline V gives CDR1 MNHEY, CDR2 SMNVEV (reference sequence). Lymphocytes (intraepithelial and lamina propria) were released by processing the graft tissue. This table comes from immunoSEQ multiplex PCR, and its TCRdb copy is limited to in-frame clones, with some not included. This table holds more than 12,000 clones, approximately 59% found once. The chain has TRBV27 and TRBJ2-5; perhaps TRBD1 as D (6 bases). This specimen consisted of ileum tissue, obtained 524 days after transplant. This TCR was recovered from a human patient who received an intestinal transplant, so some T cells may come from the graft donor. The CDR3 coding sequence is TGTGCCAGCAGCAAAACAGGGCTAGGCTTAGGGGAGCGAGAGACCCAGTACTTC. This gives the protein CASSKTGLGLGERETQYF.